This T cell receptor (beta chain) derives from a study of tumor-infiltrating lymphocytes in primary liver carcinoma. Study findings and constraints: Overlap between tumor regions exceeded overlap of tumor with adjacent tissue or blood.

Priming with a constant-region primer yielded TCR beta cDNA from roughly 500 ng total RNA. ARM-PCR was slightly modified, and three nested multiplex PCR rounds with it gave rise to the TCR beta libraries. Running about 11 cycles apiece, the first two PCR rounds relied on TRBV1-TRBV30 forward primers together with a C-beta reverse primer. From the multiplex PCR reads, TCRdb called clonotypes with MiXCR, one entry per CDR3 protein. The sample has around 120,000 distinct CDR3 sequences, under 70% seen once; the top ten hold 8% to 9%. A word on this clonotype: Its target is unknown. Germline and junction disagree at one end, which may indicate a read error.

Germline loops: CDR1 MNHEY, CDR2 SVGEGT. The CDR3 covers 15 residues. Co-extraction yielded RNA and DNA from around 20-30 mg of unsorted bulk tissue. The sample was tumor-adjacent normal liver tissue. The source of this sequence is a woman between 55 and 75 years old with primary liver carcinoma and hepatitis B virus infection. V is TRBV6-2 or TRBV6-3 and J is TRBJ2-5; D gene uncertain. The CDR3 DNA reads as TGTGCTAGCAGTTACGGTCCTAACTTGAAAGAGACCCAGTACTTC. This translates into CASSYGPNLKETQYF.